This T cell receptor beta chain was captured in a study of shared clonotypes between healthy human individuals. Here immunoSEQ multiplex PCR was the method, and the copy in TCRdb shows in-frame clones only, minus some. The data contain around 650,000 clones, 95% to 97% of them singletons. CD45RO-negative, CCR7-positively selected cells formed the naive CD8 fraction, excluding terminally differentiated effector memory CD45RA+ cells. Per the germline V gene, CDR1 is PRHDT and CDR2 is FYEKMQ (reference sequence). With 1 base removed from V and 4 bases from J, the gap between germline ends came to 10 bases. This CDR3 has 14 amino acids.

The clonotype comes from a woman aged 25 to 39 in good health. The sequenced sample consisted of naive CD8+ T cells sorted from blood. The chain has TRBV13 and TRBJ1-1; D ambiguous. The CDR3 DNA is TGTGCCAGCAGCTTAGAAGGTGGGGTCACTGAAGCTTTCTTT. It encodes CASSLEGGVTEAFF.